The 5 T cell receptor beta chains below were found in one sample sequenced in a study of OX40 agonist ivuxolimab in advanced cancers. Only in-frame clones appear in the TCRdb table, and some are missing; sequencing was by immunoSEQ multiplex PCR. The sample includes around 53,000 clones, over 80% of them seen just once. Sample: CD4+ or CD8+ T cells sorted from blood, taken in a trial of the OX40 agonist ivuxolimab. All receptors derive from an adult with an advanced solid tumor such as melanoma, head and neck, liver or kidney cancer.

This clone was picked up a small number of times. The chain couples TRBV2 to TRBJ2-6; no definite D call. Germline loops: CDR1 SNHLY, CDR2 FYNNEI. Trimming cost V 3 bases and J 0 bases, with 12 bases left between them. The CDR3 consists of 17 residues. The CDR3: CASSDSQRYSGANVLTF. The CDR3, as DNA: TGTGCCAGCAGTGACAGCCAACGGTACTCTGGGGCCAACGTCCTGACTTTC.

Only a few counts were recorded for this clone. This chain connects TRBV10-3 to TRBJ1-1; no firm D call. From germline, CDR1 is ENHRY and CDR2 SYGVKD. The CDR3 extends over 12 amino acids. V was trimmed by 4 bases and J by 4 bases, leaving 7 bases between them. The CDR3 sequence: CAISAQATEAFF. CDR3 bases: TGTGCCATCAGTGCCCAAGCCACTGAAGCTTTCTTT.

The rearrangement joins TRBV5-4 to TRBJ2-1; the match to TRBD1 covers 9 bases. V was pared by 2 bases and J by 4 bases, with 13 bases of the junction left unmatched. The CDR3 runs 18 residues. Germline V gene sequence: CDR1 SGHNT, CDR2 YYREEE (reference sequence). Here the CDR3 reads CASSFGGAGTGTYNEQFF. CDR3 bases: TGTGCCAGCAGCTTTGGTGGTGCCGGGACAGGGACATACAATGAGCAGTTCTTC.

This clone was detected a few times. This chain joins TRBV7-2 and TRBJ1-3; TRBD1 is a possible D gene (6 bases). The CDR3 sequence is 18 residues long. Trimming cost V 3 bases and J 2 bases, with 20 bases left between them. Germline values: CDR1 SGHTA, CDR2 FQGNSA. CDR3 region: CASSFSPGQPVAGNTIYF. The CDR3 nucleotides read TGTGCCAGCAGCTTTTCCCCAGGACAGCCAGTCGCTGGAAACACCATATATTTT. The full variable domain, completed using reference TRBV7-2 and TRBJ1-3, is GAGVSQSPSNKVTEKGKDVELRCDPISGHTALYWYRQSLGQGLEFLIYFQGNSAPDKSGLPSDRFSAERTGGSVSTLTIQRTQQEDSAVYLCASSFSPGQPVAGNTIYFGEGSWLTVV.

The rearrangement joins TRBV6-1 to TRBJ1-1; D possibly corresponds to TRBD1 (5 bases). The germline V gene encodes CDR1 MNHNS and CDR2 SASEGT. This CDR3 has 11 amino acids. V lost 7 bases and J lost 4, with 7 bases in between. The CDR3: CASNQGTEAFF. The CDR3 DNA follows: TGTGCCAGCAATCAGGGCACTGAAGCTTTCTTT.